This T cell receptor beta chain was identified in a study of shared clonotypes between healthy human individuals (dated by TCRdb to the early 2020s). With regard to the full study: The cohort comprised two women and a few men aged 18 to 49 years. For each donor, CD4 naive and CD4 memory were each given three plates, CD8 naive was given two plates, and CD8 memory was given one plate. To increase sequencing depth and limit assay-specific biases, TCR repertoire library preparation and sequencing were carried out by different laboratories using diverse techniques. Blood TCR repertoires of a handful of healthy adults were deeply sequenced to estimate repertoire size and the extent of clonotype sharing between individuals. Per donor, leukapheresis produced somewhere between about 0.94 and 9.5 billion PBMCs. Findings and caveats that apply to the study as a whole: Based on pairwise subsampling, the degree of clonotype sharing among donors was expected to be affected by sequencing depth. Because the study included a small number of donors, the genetic and exposure-history diversity represented was limited. Even with the large sequencing depth, rarefaction of the sorted-subset datasets indicated that sequencing was incomplete. Sampling was restricted to blood, and TCR repertoires in tissues likely differ from the TCR repertoires found in blood. Compared with non-shared clonotypes, the clonotypes found in all four sorted-subset donors had higher generation probabilities. Estimated clonotype richness was generally larger for naive than for memory subsets. Across a handful of donors, approximately 5% of naive CD4, roughly 3.8% of naive CD8, about 2.3% of memory CD4, and approximately 0.4% of memory CD8 clonotypes were shared.

Healthy HIV-negative adults with no recently reported acute infections or vaccinations were included as donors. Every donor was a Caucasian adult residing in Nashville, Tennessee, USA. CD4+ T cells were enriched by magnetic negative selection, after which naive cells were positively selected on CD45RA and the negative fraction was taken as the memory subset. After blood collection by leukapheresis, PBMCs were isolated using Ficoll-Histopaque density gradient centrifugation and then cryopreserved in the vapor phase of liquid nitrogen. Analytical flow cytometry was used to check the purity and quantity of every magnetically sorted T cell population. Genomic DNA was isolated from each sorted fraction and quantified by UV absorbance on a Nanodrop 2000c. This clone showed up just a few times. Its antigen has not been determined. Base-call qualities are not available, and no considerably larger clone is one nucleotide away.

Taken from the germline V gene, the CDR1 and CDR2 loops are SGHAT and FQNNGV. Trimming accounts for 2 bases at V and 6 bases at J, while the number of junction bases matched to no gene is 8. From cysteine to phenylalanine, the CDR3 is 18 amino acids long. Only the CDR3 region is kept as DNA, spanning 54 bases read in frame from base 1. TCR CDR3 regions were amplified from genomic DNA by multiplex PCR using the deep immunoSEQ assay. Genomic DNA extracted from each cell subset was distributed evenly over all wells of several immunoSEQ 96-well plates, and each plate served as one replicate. Each replicate PCR for sorted subsets received about 180 ng genomic DNA, equal to about 29,000 T cell genomes. The purified libraries were quantified using a Qubit 3.0 fluorometer, sized with a Bioanalyzer 2100, and then quantified again using the KAPA Library Quantification kit. Every immunoSEQ 96-well plate was sequenced on a separate single-read 150-cycle Illumina NextSeq 550 flow cell. The source study handled its data this way. Because only junctional sequences without quality scores were contained in the immunoSEQ output, filtering matching that applied to full-length reads could not be performed. Sequences were annotated with PyIR, a Python wrapper for IgBLAST v1.9, using IMGT germline references to assign V/J genes and CDR3. Reads with weak V/J assignments (E-value above 1e-6), missing CDR3, stop codons, out-of-frame junctions, or ambiguous translated residues were removed. A V3J clonotype was defined by an identical inferred V gene, J gene, and CDR3 amino acid sequence. Percentage overlap between repertoires was computed as shared unique clonotypes divided by the size of the smaller repertoire. RTK rarefaction, the Chao1 estimator, and Recon v2.1 estimates of unobserved clonotypes were used to assess repertoire richness. For all TCRbeta clonotypes obtained by the gDNA method from several donors, generation probabilities were computed with OLGA. TCRdb stores this immuneACCESS table with in-frame sequences only. Part of the clones is absent; in the studies checked, under half of the shortfall reflects unresolved V genes, and no reason is known for the rest. The V and J calls and clone size come from that table; D and trimming were worked out from the DNA. Present in this sample are about 770,000 clones, over 60% of which were seen just once. The leading ten clones occupy less than 2% of the sample.

This receptor chain uses TRBV11-2 and TRBJ2-2; TRBD2 lines up with 14 middle nucleotides. The receptor comes from a woman aged 25 to 39 in good health. Source material: memory CD4+ T cells sorted from blood. The sample's cell subset or site label, in plain terms: CD45RA-negative fraction. The bases read TGTGCCAGCAGCTTATTTCTTTTGACTAGCGGGAGGGCCGGGGAGCTGTTTTTT. Translated, this is CASSLFLLTSGRAGELFF.